This T cell receptor (beta chain) was sequenced for a study of beta chain features in type 1 diabetes. Whole-study results and caveats: Shorter templates might be favored by PCR, and equally so in patients and in controls.

Cell sorting via CD45RO/CCR7/CD25/CD127/CD95/CD27 was performed to obtain CD4+ naive, central memory, regulatory and stem cell-like memory cells. Reverse transcribing all isolated RNA meant expressed TCRB transcripts were sequenced. Reads from naive, central memory and regulatory T cell samples averaged approximately 3.4 million. Assay: immunoSEQ multiplex PCR; the TCRdb copy retains only in-frame clones and omits some. This sample yields over 150,000 clones, of which approximately 8.1% are seen a single time; about 0.6% belongs to the top ten. This clone was counted only a few times. Its specificity is not known. The germline CDR1 and CDR2 sequences are LNHDA and SQIVND (reference sequence). V was trimmed by 4 bases and J by 1 base, leaving 10 bases between them. The CDR3 is made up of 14 amino acids.

The specimen sequenced was central memory CD4+ T cells from blood. The rearrangement links TRBV19 to TRBJ2-5, with unresolved D. The origin of this receptor is a man aged 18 to 35 in good health. CDR3 sequence (DNA): TGTGCCAGTAGTACATTAGCTTCCCAAGAGACCCAGTACTTC. This codes for CASSTLASQETQYF.